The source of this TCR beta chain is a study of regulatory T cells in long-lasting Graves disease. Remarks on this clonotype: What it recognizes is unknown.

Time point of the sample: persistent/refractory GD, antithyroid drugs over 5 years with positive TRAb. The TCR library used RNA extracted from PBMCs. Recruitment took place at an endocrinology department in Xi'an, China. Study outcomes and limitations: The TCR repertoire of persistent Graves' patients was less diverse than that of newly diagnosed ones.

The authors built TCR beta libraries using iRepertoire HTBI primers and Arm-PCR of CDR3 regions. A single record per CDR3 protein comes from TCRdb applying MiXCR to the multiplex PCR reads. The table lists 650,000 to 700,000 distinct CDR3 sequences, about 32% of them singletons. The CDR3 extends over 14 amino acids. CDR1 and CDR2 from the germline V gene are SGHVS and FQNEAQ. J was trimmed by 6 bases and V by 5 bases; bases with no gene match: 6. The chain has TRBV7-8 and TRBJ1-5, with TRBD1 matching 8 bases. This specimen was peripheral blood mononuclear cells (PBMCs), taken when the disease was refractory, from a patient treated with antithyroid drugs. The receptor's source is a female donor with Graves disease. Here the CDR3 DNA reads TGTGCCAGCAGCCCGGACAGGGCTGCTCAGCCCCAGCATTTT. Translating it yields CASSPDRAAQPQHF.